The rows below give T cell receptor beta chains drawn from one sample of a study of radiotherapy plus CTLA-4 blockade in lung cancer. Profiled with immunoSEQ multiplex PCR; TCRdb holds only in-frame clones, not every one. The sample shows 40,000 to 50,000 clones, 82% of them seen only once. Sample: peripheral blood, taken from a patient treated with radiotherapy plus ipilimumab. The receptors stem from a human donor with non-small cell lung cancer who had stable disease on radiotherapy plus ipilimumab. The conserved cysteine and the conserved F or W are not part of the CDR3 here.

cdr3_aa j_call v_call
ASSPYRGSYNEQF TRBJ2-1 TRBV28
ASSQDRGDYGYT TRBJ1-2 TRBV4-1
ASKPSGRRESGELF TRBJ2-2 TRBV5-1
ASRHGKGGTGELF TRBJ2-2 TRBV11-2
ASSGYNLAGGQETQY TRBJ2-5 TRBV25-1
ASSAQGPNTGELF TRBJ2-2 TRBV7-3
ASSQTRASGRDEQF TRBJ2-1 TRBV4-1
ASSVGSKSSYEQY TRBJ2-7 TRBV9
ASSAILAGTANTGELF TRBJ2-2 TRBV7-2
ASKGEGTGNTIY TRBJ1-3 TRBV6-5
AWSVIPRTSGDLTDTQY TRBJ2-3 TRBV30
ASSQDKIGTGIEKLF TRBJ1-4 TRBV4-3
ASSPRGGQGSDEQY TRBJ2-7 TRBV7-9
ASSATPDRGHEQY TRBJ2-7 TRBV9
ASSTGAGELF TRBJ2-2 TRBV11-2
ASSVGSGQTHSNYGYT TRBJ1-2 TRBV9
ASSGGLAGSYNEQF TRBJ2-1 TRBV28
ASSLGQGPGNTIY TRBJ1-3 TRBV28
ASSGGGEGTEAF TRBJ1-1 TRBV2
SPSYNEQF TRBJ2-1 TRBV20-1
ASRGSGTSGSSSSYEQY TRBJ2-7 TRBV7-9
ASTDRGAETQY TRBJ2-5 TRBV25-1
ASSESGVWEQY TRBJ2-7 TRBV10-2